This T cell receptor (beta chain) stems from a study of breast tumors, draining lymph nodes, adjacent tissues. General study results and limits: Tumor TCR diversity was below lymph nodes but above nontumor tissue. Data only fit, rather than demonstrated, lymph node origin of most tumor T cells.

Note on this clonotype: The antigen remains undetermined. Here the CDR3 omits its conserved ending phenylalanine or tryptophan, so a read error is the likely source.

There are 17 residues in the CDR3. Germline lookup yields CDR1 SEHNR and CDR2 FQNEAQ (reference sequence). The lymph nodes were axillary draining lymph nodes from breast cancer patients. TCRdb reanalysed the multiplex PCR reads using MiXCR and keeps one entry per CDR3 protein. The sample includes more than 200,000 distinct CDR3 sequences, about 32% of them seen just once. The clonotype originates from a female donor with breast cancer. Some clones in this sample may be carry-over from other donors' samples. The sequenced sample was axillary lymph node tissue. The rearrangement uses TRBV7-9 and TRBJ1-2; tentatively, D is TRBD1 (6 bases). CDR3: CACSPPLSTGPTYGYTS. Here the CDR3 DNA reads TGTGCCTGCAGCCCCCCCCTCTCGACAGGCCCTACCTATGGCTACACCTCC.